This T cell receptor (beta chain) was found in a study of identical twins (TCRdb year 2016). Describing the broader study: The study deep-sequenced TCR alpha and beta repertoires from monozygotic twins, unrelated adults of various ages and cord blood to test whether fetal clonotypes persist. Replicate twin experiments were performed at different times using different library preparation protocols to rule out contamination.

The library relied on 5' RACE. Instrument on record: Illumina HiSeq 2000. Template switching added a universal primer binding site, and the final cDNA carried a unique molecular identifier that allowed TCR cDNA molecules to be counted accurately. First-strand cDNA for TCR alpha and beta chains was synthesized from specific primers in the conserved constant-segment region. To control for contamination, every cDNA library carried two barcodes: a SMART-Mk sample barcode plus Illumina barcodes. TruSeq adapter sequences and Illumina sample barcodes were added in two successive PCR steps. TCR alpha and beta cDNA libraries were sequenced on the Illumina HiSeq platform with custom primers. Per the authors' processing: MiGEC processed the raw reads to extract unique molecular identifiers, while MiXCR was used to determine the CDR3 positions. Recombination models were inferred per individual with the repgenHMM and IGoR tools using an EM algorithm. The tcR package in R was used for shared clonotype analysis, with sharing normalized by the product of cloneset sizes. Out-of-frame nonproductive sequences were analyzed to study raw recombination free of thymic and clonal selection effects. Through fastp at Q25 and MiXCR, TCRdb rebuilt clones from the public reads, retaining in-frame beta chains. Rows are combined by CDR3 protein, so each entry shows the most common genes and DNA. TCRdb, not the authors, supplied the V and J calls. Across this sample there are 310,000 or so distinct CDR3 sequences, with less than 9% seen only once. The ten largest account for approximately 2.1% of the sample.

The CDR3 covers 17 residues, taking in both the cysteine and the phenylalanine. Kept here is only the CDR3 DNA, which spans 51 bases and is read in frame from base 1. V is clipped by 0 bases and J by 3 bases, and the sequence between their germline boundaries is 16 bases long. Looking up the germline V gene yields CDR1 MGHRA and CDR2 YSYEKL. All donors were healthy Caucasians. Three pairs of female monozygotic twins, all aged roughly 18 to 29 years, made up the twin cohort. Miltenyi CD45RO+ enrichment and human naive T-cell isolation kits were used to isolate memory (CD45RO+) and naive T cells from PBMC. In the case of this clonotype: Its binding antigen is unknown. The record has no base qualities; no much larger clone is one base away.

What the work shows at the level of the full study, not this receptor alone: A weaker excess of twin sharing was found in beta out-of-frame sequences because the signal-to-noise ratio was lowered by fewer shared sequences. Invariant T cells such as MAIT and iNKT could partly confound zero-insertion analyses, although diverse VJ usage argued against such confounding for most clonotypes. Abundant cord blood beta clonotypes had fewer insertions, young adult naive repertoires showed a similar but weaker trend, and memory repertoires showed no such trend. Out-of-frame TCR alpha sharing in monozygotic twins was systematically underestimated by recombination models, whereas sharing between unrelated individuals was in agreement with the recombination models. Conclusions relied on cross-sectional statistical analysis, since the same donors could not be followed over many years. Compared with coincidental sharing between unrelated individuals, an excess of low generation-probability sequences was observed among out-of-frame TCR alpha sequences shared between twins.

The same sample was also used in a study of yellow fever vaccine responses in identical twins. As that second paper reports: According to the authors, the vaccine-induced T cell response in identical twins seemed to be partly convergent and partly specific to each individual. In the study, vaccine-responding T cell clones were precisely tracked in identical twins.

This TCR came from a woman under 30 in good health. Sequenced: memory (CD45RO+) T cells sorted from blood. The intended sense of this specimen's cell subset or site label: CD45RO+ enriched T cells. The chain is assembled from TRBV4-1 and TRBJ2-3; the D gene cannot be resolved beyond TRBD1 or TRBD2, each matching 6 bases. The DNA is TGCGCCAGCAGCCAAGATATCCCGGGGGCCACGACAGATACGCAGTATTTT. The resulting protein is CASSQDIPGATTDTQYF.